This T cell receptor (beta chain) was documented in a study of blood T cell repertoires in COVID-19. Overall study context: Both acute and convalescent COVID-19 samples were obtained from the United States, Italy and Spain. PBMCs, B-cell-depleted T cells, or T cells were the source of the cDNA or gDNA that made up the material.

Enrollment of patients from Seattle took place during active infection, with longitudinal follow-up. Original analysis: Estimation of nucleated cell counts was performed using reference gene primer amplification. Produced via immunoSEQ multiplex PCR; TCRdb's table is partial and in-frame only. D and trimming come from the DNA, and the V and J calls and clone size come from that table. The data hold some 330,000 clones, with about nine tenths observed a single time. The clonotype comes from a woman younger than 45 with COVID-19, enrolled during active disease. Sequenced material: peripheral blood.

In DNA form, the CDR3 reads TGTGCCAGCAGCTGGGGACAGGGGATGGAGCAGTACTTC. Translating gives CASSWGQGMEQYF. The rearrangement joins TRBV5-4 to TRBJ2-7, with 10 bases aligning to TRBD1. Germline values: CDR1 SGHNT, CDR2 YYREEE (reference sequence). The CDR3 loop spans 13 amino acids. J lost 7 bases, V lost 3 bases, and 4 bases had no gene match.